Each of the 7 T cell receptor beta chains below was sequenced from the same sample in a study of blood T cell repertoires in COVID-19. Assay used: immunoSEQ multiplex PCR; TCRdb lists only in-frame clones, some missing. The table shows about 130,000 clones, with roughly four fifths occurring only once. The source material was peripheral blood. These receptor sequences come from a woman in her forties or fifties with acute or convalescent COVID-19.

CDR3 in DNA: TGTGCCAGCAGCCGCGGGGAGAGCCTGGACGAGCAGTACTTC. Its protein product is CASSRGESLDEQYF. The chain employs TRBV4-2 and TRBJ2-7; TRBD2 is a possible D gene (6 bases). This CDR3 is 14 amino acids long. V was shortened by 4 bases and J by 5 bases, with 15 bases between the two germline ends. The V gene's germline CDR1 is LGHNA and CDR2 YNFKEQ.

CDR3 DNA sequence: TGCGCCAGCAGTCCACTAGCGGGAGGTTACAATGAGCAGTTCTTC. This sequence encodes CASSPLAGGYNEQFF. V gene TRBV5-1 combines with J gene TRBJ2-1, with 12 bases identical to TRBD2. After removal of 5 bases from V and 4 bases from J, the junction contained 4 bases not matched to a gene. The length of the CDR3 is 15 residues. Germline values: CDR1 SGHRS, CDR2 YFSETQ.

This sequence joins TRBV28 and TRBJ2-3, with D possibly being TRBD1 (5 bases). Germline CDR1 and CDR2: MDHEN and SYDVKM. The CDR3 covers 15 residues. Trimming stripped 7 bases from V and 1 base from J, with 15 bases between. CDR3 residues: CASTGIVRGTDTQYF. In DNA, the CDR3 is TGTGCCAGCACAGGGATTGTAAGGGGCACAGATACGCAGTATTTT.

CDR3 sequence (DNA): TGTGCCAGCAGCCAAGAAGGGAGGGGGCTGTTTTTT. This gives the protein CASSQEGRGLFF. The chain has TRBV14 and TRBJ1-4, with D perhaps matching TRBD1 (6 bases). The CDR3 length is 12 residues. Trimming shortened V by 0 bases and J by 14 bases, and 10 bases separated the two germline ends. Germline assignment: CDR1 SGHDN and CDR2 FVKESK.

The genes are TRBV19 and TRBJ2-2; 8 positions match TRBD1. The germline V gene has CDR1 LNHDA and CDR2 SQIVND (reference sequence). The CDR3 has 13 residues. The V and J ends lost 5 bases and 5 bases, in that order; junction bases with no gene match: 1. In DNA form, the CDR3 reads TGTGCCAGTAGTTACAGGGGGACCGGGGAGCTGTTTTTT. Its translation: CASSYRGTGELFF.

The rearrangement uses TRBV6-5 and TRBJ2-3, with unresolved D. CDR1 MNHEY and CDR2 SVGAGI come from the germline V gene. CDR3 length: 13 amino acids. The V end lost 4 bases, the J end lost 7 bases, and 12 bases lay between the germline ends. CDR3 sequence: CASSSSGAYTQYF. CDR3 nucleotides: TGTGCCAGCAGTTCCTCAGGAGCTTATACGCAGTATTTT.

The chain combines TRBV6-5 with TRBJ2-2; D is ambiguous. The CDR3 totals 15 residues. The V end was cut by 2 bases, the J end by 2 bases, with 9 bases between. CDR1 MNHEY and CDR2 SVGAGI come from the germline V gene. CDR3 sequence reads: CASSYVLTNTGELFF. DNA of the CDR3: TGTGCCAGCAGTTACGTTCTGACTAACACCGGGGAGCTGTTTTTT.